This T cell receptor beta chain was recorded in a study of response to subunit inactivated influenza vaccine. V shed 2 bases, J shed 0 bases, and the junction held 6 bases outside the gene matches. CDR1 is LGHNA and CDR2 is YNFKEQ in the germline V gene. The CDR3 has 17 amino acids. Study observations and caveats: Each seasonal influenza vaccination recruits few new T cells, the authors suggested.

This clonotype has more than one count but fewer than ten. The antigen is unknown. TCRdb reprocessed the RT-PCR reads via MiXCR and lists one record per CDR3 protein. The sample includes roughly 710,000 distinct CDR3 sequences, 14% of them seen just once. V is TRBV4-2 and J is TRBJ2-1, with 8 bases identical to TRBD2. The source is a man over 45 who received an inactivated influenza vaccine. This specimen was PBMCs from blood, taken roughly 15 days before vaccination. CDR3 sequence (DNA): TGTGCCAGCAGCCAAACTACTAGCGGTAGCTCCTACAATGAGCAGTTCTTC. It specifies CASSQTTSGSSYNEQFF.